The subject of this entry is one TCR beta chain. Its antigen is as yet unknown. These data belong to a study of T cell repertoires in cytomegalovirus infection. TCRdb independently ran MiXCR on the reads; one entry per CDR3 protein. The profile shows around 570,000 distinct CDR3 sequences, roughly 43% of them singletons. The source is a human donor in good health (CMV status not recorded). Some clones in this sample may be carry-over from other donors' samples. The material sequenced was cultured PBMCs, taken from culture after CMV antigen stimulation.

CDR3 nucleotide sequence: TGTGCCAGCAGCGTAGGGGCGGGGGAGCGCACAGATACGCAGTATTTT. It codes for CASSVGAGERTDTQYF. V gene TRBV9 combines with J gene TRBJ2-3; 7 bases match TRBD2. Trimming took 0 bases from V and 1 from J; bases not matched to a gene: 5. The CDR3 runs to 16 residues. Germline lookup yields CDR1 SGDLS and CDR2 YYNGEE.